This T cell receptor (beta chain) comes out of a study of cytomegalovirus exposure and HLA in healthy donors. Use of 60 Vbeta and 13 Jbeta primers characterized the PCR. Assay used: immunoSEQ multiplex PCR; TCRdb lists only in-frame clones, some missing. The table records 110,000 or so clones, roughly 80% of them present only once. Notes on the study in general: The only immune exposure information that was available was CMV serostatus. It was likely that a cluster of highly shared sequence variants was a sequencing artifact. Analysis performed later showed TCR beta chains linked to HLA being more clonally expanded than equally common others. The authors reported that TCR beta sequences could predict HLA-A and HLA-B alleles. These predictions were accurate for most subjects in the first cohort.

As to this clone: Its antigen is unknown.

V was clipped by 2 bases and J by 5 bases; unmatched bases: 8. This CDR3 region has 15 residues. CDR1 and CDR2 from the germline V gene are SGHVS and FNYEAQ. This clonotype was sampled from a man aged 25-45 years in good health and CMV-seropositive. The gene calls are TRBV7-6 and TRBJ2-5; 7 bases are a match to TRBD2. The sequenced material came from PBMCs. This CDR3 is CASSLLAAPQETQYF. CDR3 coding DNA: TGTGCCAGCAGCTTACTAGCGGCCCCCCAGGAGACCCAGTACTTC.